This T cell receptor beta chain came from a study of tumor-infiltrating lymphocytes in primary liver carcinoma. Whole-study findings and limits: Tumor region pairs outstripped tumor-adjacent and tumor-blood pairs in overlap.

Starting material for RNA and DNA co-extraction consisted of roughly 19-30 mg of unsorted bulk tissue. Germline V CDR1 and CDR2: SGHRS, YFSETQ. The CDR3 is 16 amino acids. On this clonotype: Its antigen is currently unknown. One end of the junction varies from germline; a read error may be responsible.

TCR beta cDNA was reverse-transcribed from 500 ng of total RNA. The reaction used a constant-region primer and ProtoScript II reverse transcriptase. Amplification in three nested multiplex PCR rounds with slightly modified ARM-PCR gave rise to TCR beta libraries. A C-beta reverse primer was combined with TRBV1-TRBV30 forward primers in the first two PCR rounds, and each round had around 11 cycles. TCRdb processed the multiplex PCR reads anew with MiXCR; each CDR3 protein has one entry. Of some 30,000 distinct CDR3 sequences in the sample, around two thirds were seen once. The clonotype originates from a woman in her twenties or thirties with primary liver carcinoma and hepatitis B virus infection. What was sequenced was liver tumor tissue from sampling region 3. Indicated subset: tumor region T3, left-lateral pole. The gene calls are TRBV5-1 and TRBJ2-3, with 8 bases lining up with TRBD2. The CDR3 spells CAISETGLESTDTQYF. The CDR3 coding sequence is TGCGCCATCAGCGAGACGGGACTAGAGTCGACAGATACGCAGTATTTT.